What follows are 4 T cell receptor beta chains derived from one specimen sequenced in a study of blood T cell repertoires in COVID-19. Produced via immunoSEQ multiplex PCR; TCRdb's table is partial and in-frame only. Of around 400,000 clones listed, roughly 91% were seen once; the top ten hold less than 2%. Input material: PBMCs or T cells enriched from blood (not recorded which). The source is a woman in her 30s who had recovered from COVID-19.

The rearrangement links TRBV9 to TRBJ2-3; D possibly corresponds to TRBD2 (5 bases). CDR1 and CDR2 from the germline V gene are SGDLS and YYNGEE. V was cut by 3 bases and J by 2 bases, with 10 bases left in between. This CDR3 spans 14 amino acids. CDR3 region: CASSGGQVTDTQYF. CDR3 DNA: TGTGCCAGCAGCGGAGGGCAGGTCACAGATACGCAGTATTTT. The whole variable domain, filled in from reference TRBV9 and TRBJ2-3, reads DSGVTQTPKHLITATGQRVTLRCSPRSGDLSVYWYQQSLDQGLQFLIQYYNGEERAKGNILERFSAQQFPDLHSELNLSSLELGDSALYFCASSGGQVTDTQYFGPGTRLTVL.

This clone came up once. V usage is TRBV25-1 and J usage is TRBJ1-2; D is uncertain. Trimming removed 1 base at V and 14 bases at J, with 26 bases between. The CDR3 length is 16 residues. The germline gives CDR1 MGHDK, CDR2 SYGVNS. The DNA of the CDR3 is TGTGCCAGCAGTGAATCGGTCGGCAGCGAGAACTATGTCTTGACCTTC. This translates into CASSESVGSENYVLTF.

CDR3 residues: CASQHQGKGEKLFF. Written as DNA, the CDR3 is TGTGCCAGCCAGCACCAGGGTAAAGGTGAAAAACTGTTTTTT. This chain uses TRBV4-2 with TRBJ1-4, with D possibly being TRBD1 (5 bases). Deletions cut 8 bases from V and 7 bases from J, with 17 bases between. Germline CDR1 LGHNA, CDR2 YNFKEQ. This CDR3 region has 14 residues.

CDR3 sequence (DNA): TGCAGCGTAAGGGACAGGACCTACGAGCAGTACTTC. It specifies CSVRDRTYEQYF. The chain is built from TRBV29-1 and TRBJ2-7; 8 bases map to TRBD1. The CDR3 covers 12 residues. V shed 6 bases and J 2 bases; nucleotides not matched to a gene: 3. Germline V gives CDR1 SQVTM, CDR2 ANQGSEA.